This T cell receptor (beta chain) stems from a study of identical twins. One entry per CDR3 protein results from TCRdb running MiXCR on the 5' RACE reads. This table holds about 660,000 distinct CDR3 sequences, approximately 9% found once. This clonotype was seen only a few times. The V end lost 5 bases, the J end lost 6 bases, and 9 bases lay between the germline ends. Germline V gives CDR1 SGHAT, CDR2 FQNNGV. The CDR3 consists of 12 residues. The sample was also linked to a second study, of yellow fever vaccine responses in identical twins.

Material for sequencing was PBMCs. The rearrangement links TRBV11-2 to TRBJ2-3, with TRBD2 as a possible D gene (5 bases). This TCR was recovered from a woman between 18 and 29 years old in good health. The CDR3 DNA reads TGTGCCAGCAGCAAAGCGGTGGATACGCAGTATTTT. It codes for CASSKAVDTQYF.